This TCR beta chain was observed in a study of early T cells in non-severe SARS-CoV-2 infection. Study summary: Unpaired chains resulted from sequencing bulk RNA of unsorted whole blood. Findings of the study overall: The study's VDJdb matching favored anti-spike CD8 responses and missed private and CD4 specificities.

This clonotype was picked up a small number of times. The antigen is unknown. In the library, individual cDNA molecules carried attached unique molecular identifiers. Each CDR3 protein is one row after TCRdb ran MiXCR on the 5' RACE reads. The repertoire includes 100,000 to 150,000 distinct CDR3 sequences, under 15% of them detected once, and 20% to 25% sits in the top ten. From germline, CDR1 is SGHRS and CDR2 YFSETQ. Trimming cost V 4 bases and J 7 bases; bases outside gene matches: 3. This CDR3 comprises 12 residues. Material: whole blood. The source is an adult who was a healthcare worker with PCR-confirmed SARS-CoV-2 infection or an uninfected control (not recorded which). V is TRBV5-1 and J is TRBJ2-7; 9 nucleotides line up with TRBD1. CDR3 in DNA: TGCGCCAGCAGCCAGGGGACAGGGGAGCAGTACTTC. This encodes CASSQGTGEQYF.